The 15 T cell receptor beta chains presented below share a single source sample, sequenced in a study of blood T cells in healthy people across ages. The second PCR ran roughly 6 to 12 cycles with a sample-barcoded 5' primer and J-beta primers. TCRdb reanalysed the 5' RACE reads using MiXCR and keeps one entry per CDR3 protein. Seen here are 1.5 million to 2 million distinct CDR3 sequences, about 49% observed once, and the top ten hold 2% to 2.5%. What was sequenced was blood. The receptors originated from a middle-aged woman in good health.

The chain carries TRBV12-3 or TRBV12-4 and TRBJ2-1; either TRBD1 or TRBD2 may fit D (5 bases each). CDR3 length equals 15 residues. Trimming removed 2 bases at V and 5 bases at J, with 13 bases between. CDR3 nucleotides: TGTGCCAGCAGTTTAATCGGGACGTTGAACAATGAGCAGTTCTTC. It is translated as CASSLIGTLNNEQFF.

The chain couples TRBV11-2 to TRBJ2-5; no clear D gene. Germline CDR1 is SGHAT and CDR2 is FQNNGV. V lost 2 bases and J 2 bases, leaving 9 bases between the germline ends. CDR3 length: 14 amino acids. The CDR3 DNA reads TGTGCCAGCAGCTTATGGGCGGCGCAAGAGACCCAGTACTTC. Translating gives CASSLWAAQETQYF.

J is TRBJ2-3 and V is TRBV6-5; D is possibly TRBD2 (5 bases). The V end was cut by 5 bases, the J end by 6 bases, with 15 bases between. The CDR3 length is 14 residues. Germline-derived CDR1 and CDR2 are MNHEY and SVGAGI. This CDR3 is CASSRPGWLDTQYF. The CDR3, as DNA: TGTGCCAGCAGTCGACCGGGGTGGCTGGATACGCAGTATTTT.

This clonotype was seen a few times. The chain combines TRBV11-2 with TRBJ1-6; 7 bases line up with TRBD1. The V and J ends lost 4 bases and 10 bases, in that order; junction bases with no gene match: 7. The length of the CDR3 is 14 residues. Germline V CDR1 and CDR2: SGHAT, FQNNGV. The chain's CDR3 is CASSSQGPLSPLHF. The CDR3 DNA is TGTGCCAGCAGCTCACAGGGGCCTTTGTCACCCCTCCACTTT.

The rearrangement joins TRBV27 to TRBJ2-1, with TRBD2 identical over 7 bases. V lost 5 bases and J lost 8; bases outside the gene matches: 12. This CDR3 region has 15 residues. Germline-derived CDR1 and CDR2 are MNHEY and SMNVEV (reference sequence). CDR3 protein: CASSPGLVVRDEQFF. The CDR3 DNA sequence: TGTGCCAGCAGTCCCGGACTAGTTGTGCGCGATGAGCAGTTCTTC.

For this clonotype: One end of the junction varies from germline; a read error may be responsible. V is TRBV11-2 and J is TRBJ2-5; TRBD2 matches 11 bases. CDR3 length equals 16 residues. Germline V lookup: CDR1 SGHAT, CDR2 FQNNGV. This CDR3 is CASSLGPSGGQGTQYF. The CDR3 coding sequence is TGTGCCAGCAGCTTAGGTCCTAGCGGGGGGCAAGGGACCCAGTACTTC.

V is TRBV21-1 and J is TRBJ2-1; the D call in the table, TRBD1, was not verified against the DNA. TRBV21-1 has pseudogene status. CDR3 length: 15 residues. The CDR3 spells CASSIDRVPGNEQFF. CDR3 sequence (DNA): TGTGCCAGCAGCATAGACCGGGTCCCGGGGAATGAGCAGTTCTTC.

The V and J genes are TRBV20-1 and TRBJ2-7, with D possibly matching TRBD2 (6 bases). Germline V gives CDR1 DFQATT, CDR2 SNEGSKA (reference sequence). The CDR3 has 15 amino acids. Trimming removed 2 bases from V and 0 bases from J, with 14 bases in between. The CDR3 DNA reads TGCAGTGCTAGATCCGGGACTCTTAGCTCCTACGAGCAGTACTTC. Its translation is CSARSGTLSSYEQYF.

This clonotype has a single count. The V gene is TRBV28, the J gene TRBJ2-3, with D tentatively TRBD2 (5 bases). Germline-derived CDR1 and CDR2 are MDHEN and SYDVKM. V was shortened by 6 bases and J by 0 bases, with 22 bases between the two germline ends. The CDR3 covers 18 residues. The CDR3 spells CASSDLPSGAPSTDTQYF. CDR3 sequence (DNA): TGTGCCAGCAGCGACCTCCCGAGCGGCGCTCCAAGCACAGATACGCAGTATTTT.

This clonotype appeared a few times. This rearrangement joins TRBV12-3 or TRBV12-4 to TRBJ1-2; D is possibly TRBD1 (5 bases). This CDR3 region has 13 residues. The germline V and J ends were trimmed by 6 bases and 4 bases, with 12 bases remaining between them. The DNA for the CDR3 is TGTGCCAGCAGGGGGGGGGATTCCTATGGCTACACCTTC. Translated: CASRGGDSYGYTF.

The rearrangement links TRBV11-3 to TRBJ2-3; unclear D gene. V lost 3 bases, J lost 2 bases, and 6 bases lay in between. Per germline, CDR1 SGHNT and CDR2 YENEEA. The CDR3 extends over 13 amino acids. The CDR3 sequence is CASSFQHTDTQYF. CDR3 coding DNA: TGTGCCAGCAGCTTCCAACACACAGATACGCAGTATTTT.

This chain links TRBV20-1 with TRBJ1-2, with D hard to call. Germline CDR1 reads DFQATT; CDR2 reads SNEGSKA (reference sequence). The CDR3 consists of 13 residues. The V and J ends lost 0 bases and 10 bases respectively, with 15 bases between them. CDR3 amino acids: CSARDRGIRDYTF. In DNA form, the CDR3 reads TGCAGTGCTAGAGATCGTGGGATACGTGACTACACCTTC.

The chain couples TRBV13 to TRBJ1-1, with D hard to call. Germline V gene data show CDR1 as PRHDT and CDR2 as FYEKMQ (reference sequence). The V gene lost 1 base and the J gene lost 5 bases, with 11 bases spanning the gap. This CDR3 is built from 14 residues. The CDR3 reads CASSLAAALTEAFF. In DNA form, the CDR3 reads TGTGCCAGCAGCTTAGCGGCGGCGTTAACTGAAGCTTTCTTT.

The rearrangement joins TRBV28 to TRBJ2-1; D may be TRBD1 (6 bases). This CDR3 spans 14 amino acids. V lost 10 bases and J lost 8, with 21 bases in between. The germline V gene encodes CDR1 MDHEN and CDR2 SYDVKM. The CDR3 reads CATFRDTASYEQFF. In DNA, the CDR3 is TGTGCCACCTTCCGGGACACCGCCTCTTATGAGCAGTTCTTC. Supplemented by reference TRBV28 and TRBJ2-1, the full variable domain reads DVKVTQSSRYLVKRTGEKVFLECVQDMDHENMFWYRQDPGLGLRLIYFSYDVKMKEKGDIPEGYSVSREKKERFSLILESASTNQTSMYLCATFRDTASYEQFFGPGTRLTVL.

This chain uses TRBV4-3 with TRBJ2-3; 7 nucleotides line up with TRBD2. The CDR3 is made up of 18 amino acids. Germline loops: CDR1 LGHNA, CDR2 YSLEER. V gave up 1 base and J gave up 6 bases; unmatched junction bases: 16. CDR3 amino acids: CASSQGIGTSARSDTQYF. In DNA form, the CDR3 reads TGCGCCAGCAGCCAAGGCATAGGCACTAGCGCTAGGTCCGATACGCAGTATTTT.